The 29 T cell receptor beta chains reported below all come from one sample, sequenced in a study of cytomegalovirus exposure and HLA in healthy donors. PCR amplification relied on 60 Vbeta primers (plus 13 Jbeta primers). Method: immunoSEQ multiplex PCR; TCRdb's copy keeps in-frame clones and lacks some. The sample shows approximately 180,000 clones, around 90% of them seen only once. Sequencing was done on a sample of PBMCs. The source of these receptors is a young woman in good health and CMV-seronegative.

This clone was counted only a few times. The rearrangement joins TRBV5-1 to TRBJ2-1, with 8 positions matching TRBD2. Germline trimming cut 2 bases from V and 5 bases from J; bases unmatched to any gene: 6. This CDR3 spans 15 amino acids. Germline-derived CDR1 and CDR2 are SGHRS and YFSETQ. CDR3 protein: CASSLKAGDHNEQFF. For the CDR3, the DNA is TGCGCCAGCAGCTTAAAAGCGGGGGACCACAATGAGCAGTTCTTC.

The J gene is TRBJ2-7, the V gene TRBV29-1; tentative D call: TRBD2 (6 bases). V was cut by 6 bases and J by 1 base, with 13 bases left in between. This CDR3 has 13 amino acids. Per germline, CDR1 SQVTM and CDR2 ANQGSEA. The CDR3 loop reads CSVPLAGSYEQYF. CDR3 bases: TGCAGCGTACCACTAGCTGGGTCCTACGAGCAGTACTTC.

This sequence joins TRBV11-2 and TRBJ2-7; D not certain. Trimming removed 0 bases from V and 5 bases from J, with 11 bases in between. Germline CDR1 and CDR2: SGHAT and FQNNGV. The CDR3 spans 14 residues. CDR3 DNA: TGTGCCAGCAGCTTAGAATCCCTGAGGAACGAGCAGTACTTC. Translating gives CASSLESLRNEQYF.

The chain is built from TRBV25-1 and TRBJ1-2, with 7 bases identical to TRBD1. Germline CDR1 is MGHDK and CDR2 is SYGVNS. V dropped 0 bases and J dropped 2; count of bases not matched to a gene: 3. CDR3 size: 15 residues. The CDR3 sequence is CASSEYYRGNYGYTF. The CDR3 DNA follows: TGTGCCAGCAGTGAATACTACAGGGGAAACTATGGCTACACCTTC.

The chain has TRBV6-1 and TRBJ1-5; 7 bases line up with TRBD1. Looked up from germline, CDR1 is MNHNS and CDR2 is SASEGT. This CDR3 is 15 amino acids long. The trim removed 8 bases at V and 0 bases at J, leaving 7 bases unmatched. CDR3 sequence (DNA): TGTGCCAGCGAGGGACAGACCGATAGCAATCAGCCCCAGCATTTT. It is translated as CASEGQTDSNQPQHF.

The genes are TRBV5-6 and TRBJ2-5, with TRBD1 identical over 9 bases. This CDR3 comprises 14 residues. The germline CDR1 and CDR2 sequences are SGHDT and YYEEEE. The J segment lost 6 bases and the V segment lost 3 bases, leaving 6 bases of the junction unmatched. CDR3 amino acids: CASSSGTGWKTQYF. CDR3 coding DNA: TGTGCCAGCAGCTCCGGGACAGGGTGGAAGACCCAGTACTTC.

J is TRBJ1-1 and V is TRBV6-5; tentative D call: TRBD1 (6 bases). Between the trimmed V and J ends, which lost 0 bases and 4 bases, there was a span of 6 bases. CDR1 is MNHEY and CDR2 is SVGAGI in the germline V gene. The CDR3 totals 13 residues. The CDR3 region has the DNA TGTGCCAGCAGTTACTCAGGGGGCACTGAAGCTTTCTTT. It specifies CASSYSGGTEAFF.

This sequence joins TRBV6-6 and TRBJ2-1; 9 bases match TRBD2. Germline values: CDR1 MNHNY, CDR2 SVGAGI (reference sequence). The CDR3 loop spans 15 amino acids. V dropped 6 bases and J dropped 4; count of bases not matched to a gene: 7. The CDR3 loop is CASRVSGGLYNEQFF. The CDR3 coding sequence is TGTGCCAGCAGGGTTAGCGGGGGCCTATACAATGAGCAGTTCTTC.

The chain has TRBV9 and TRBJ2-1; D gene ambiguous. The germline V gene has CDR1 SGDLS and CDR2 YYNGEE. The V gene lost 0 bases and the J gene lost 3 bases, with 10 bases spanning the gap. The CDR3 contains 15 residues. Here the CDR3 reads CASSVAPQDYNEQFF. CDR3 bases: TGTGCCAGCAGCGTAGCCCCGCAGGACTACAATGAGCAGTTCTTC.

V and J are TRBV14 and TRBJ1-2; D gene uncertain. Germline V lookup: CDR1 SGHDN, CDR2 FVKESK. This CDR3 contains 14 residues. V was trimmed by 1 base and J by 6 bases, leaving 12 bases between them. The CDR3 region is CASSQGGRTNGYTF. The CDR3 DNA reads TGTGCCAGCAGCCAAGGAGGGAGGACGAATGGCTACACCTTC.

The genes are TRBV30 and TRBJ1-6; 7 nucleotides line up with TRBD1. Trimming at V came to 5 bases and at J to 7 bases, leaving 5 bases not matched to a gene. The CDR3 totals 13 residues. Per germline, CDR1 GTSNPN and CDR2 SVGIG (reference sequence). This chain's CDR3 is CAWSKGGNSPLHF. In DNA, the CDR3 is TGTGCCTGGTCCAAAGGGGGCAATTCACCCCTCCACTTT.

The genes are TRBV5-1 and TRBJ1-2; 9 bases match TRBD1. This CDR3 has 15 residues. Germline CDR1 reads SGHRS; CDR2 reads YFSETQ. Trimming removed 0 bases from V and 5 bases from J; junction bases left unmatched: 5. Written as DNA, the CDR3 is TGCGCCAGCAGCTTGGCGGGACAGGGAGGGTATGGCTACACCTTC. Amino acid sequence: CASSLAGQGGYGYTF.

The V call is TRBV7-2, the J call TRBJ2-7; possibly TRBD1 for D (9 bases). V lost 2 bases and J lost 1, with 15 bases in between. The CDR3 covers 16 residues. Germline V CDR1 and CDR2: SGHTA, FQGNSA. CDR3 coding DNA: TGTGCCAGCAGCTTATTAGCGGGACAGGGATCCTACGAGCAGTACTTC. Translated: CASSLLAGQGSYEQYF.

This CDR3 is CASSIDWYRAGSDGYTF. The CDR3 region has the DNA TGTGCCAGTAGTATAGATTGGTATCGGGCAGGGTCTGATGGCTACACCTTC. This chain links TRBV19 with TRBJ1-2; D possibly corresponds to TRBD1 (5 bases). CDR3 length equals 17 residues. V lost 0 bases and J 6 bases, leaving 20 bases between the germline ends. CDR1 LNHDA and CDR2 SQIVND come from the germline V gene (reference sequence).

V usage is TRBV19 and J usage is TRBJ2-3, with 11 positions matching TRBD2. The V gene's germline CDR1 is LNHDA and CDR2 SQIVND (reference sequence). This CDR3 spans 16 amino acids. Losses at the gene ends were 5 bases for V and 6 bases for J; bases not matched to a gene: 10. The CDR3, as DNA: TGTGCCAGTAGTTCCCCTAGCGGGGGGCCCGTGGATACGCAGTATTTT. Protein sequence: CASSSPSGGPVDTQYF.

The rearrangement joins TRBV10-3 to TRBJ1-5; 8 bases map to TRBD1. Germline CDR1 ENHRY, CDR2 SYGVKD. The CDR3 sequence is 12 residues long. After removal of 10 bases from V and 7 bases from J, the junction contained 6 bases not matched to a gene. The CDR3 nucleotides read TGTGCCACCGGACAGGGCGGGCAGCCCCAGCATTTT. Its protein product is CATGQGGQPQHF.

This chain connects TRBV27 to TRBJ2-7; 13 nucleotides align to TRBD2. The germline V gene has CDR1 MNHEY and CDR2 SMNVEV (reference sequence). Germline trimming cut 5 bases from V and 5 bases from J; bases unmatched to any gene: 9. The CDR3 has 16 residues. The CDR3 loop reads CASSPGLAGVKNEQYF. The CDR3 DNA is TGTGCCAGCAGTCCCGGACTAGCGGGAGTTAAGAACGAGCAGTACTTC.

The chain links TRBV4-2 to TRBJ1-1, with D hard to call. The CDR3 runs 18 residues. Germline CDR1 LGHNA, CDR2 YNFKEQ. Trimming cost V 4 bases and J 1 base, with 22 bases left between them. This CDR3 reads CASSPRLPATATNTEAFF. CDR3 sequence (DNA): TGTGCCAGCAGCCCAAGGCTACCCGCAACAGCTACGAACACTGAAGCTTTCTTT.

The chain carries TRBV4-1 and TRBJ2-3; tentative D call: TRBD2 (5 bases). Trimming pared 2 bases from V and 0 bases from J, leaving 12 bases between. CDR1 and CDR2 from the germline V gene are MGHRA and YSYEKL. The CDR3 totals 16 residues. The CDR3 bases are TGCGCCAGCAGCCAACCCTCCGCGGGTAGCACAGATACGCAGTATTTT. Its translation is CASSQPSAGSTDTQYF.

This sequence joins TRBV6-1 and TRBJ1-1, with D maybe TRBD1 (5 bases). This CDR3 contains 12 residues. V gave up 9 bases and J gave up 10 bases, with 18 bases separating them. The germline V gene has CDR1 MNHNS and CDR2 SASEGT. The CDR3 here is CASNRDGGRAFF. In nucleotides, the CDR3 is TGTGCCAGTAACCGAGATGGGGGGAGAGCTTTCTTT.

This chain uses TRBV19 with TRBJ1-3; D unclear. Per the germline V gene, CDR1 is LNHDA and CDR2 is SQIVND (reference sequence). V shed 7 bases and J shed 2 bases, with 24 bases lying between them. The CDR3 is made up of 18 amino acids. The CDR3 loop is CASTDRGGFGAAGNTIYF. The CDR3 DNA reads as TGTGCCAGTACTGACCGGGGTGGTTTCGGAGCTGCTGGAAACACCATATATTTT.

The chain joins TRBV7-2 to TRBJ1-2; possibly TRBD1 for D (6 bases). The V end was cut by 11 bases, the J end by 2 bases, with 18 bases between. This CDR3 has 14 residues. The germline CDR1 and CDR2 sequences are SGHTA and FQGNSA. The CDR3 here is CALRYGGANYGYTF. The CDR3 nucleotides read TGTGCCCTCAGGTACGGGGGGGCGAACTATGGCTACACCTTC. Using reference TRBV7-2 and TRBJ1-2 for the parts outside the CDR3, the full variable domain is GAGVSQSPSNKVTEKGKDVELRCDPISGHTALYWYRQSLGQGLEFLIYFQGNSAPDKSGLPSDRFSAERTGGSVSTLTIQRTQQEDSAVYLCALRYGGANYGYTFGSGTRLTVV.

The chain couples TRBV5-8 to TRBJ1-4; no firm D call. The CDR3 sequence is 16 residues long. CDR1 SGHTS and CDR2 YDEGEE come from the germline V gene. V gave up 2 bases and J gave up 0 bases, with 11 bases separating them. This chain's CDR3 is CASSFPMGATNEKLFF. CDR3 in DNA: TGTGCCAGCAGCTTCCCCATGGGAGCAACTAATGAAAAACTGTTTTTT.

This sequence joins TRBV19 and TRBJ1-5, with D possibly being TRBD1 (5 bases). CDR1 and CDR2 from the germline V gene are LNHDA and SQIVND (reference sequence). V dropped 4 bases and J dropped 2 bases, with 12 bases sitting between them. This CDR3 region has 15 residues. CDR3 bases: TGTGCCAGTAGTAATGGGGCAGGCGGCAATCAGCCCCAGCATTTT. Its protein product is CASSNGAGGNQPQHF.

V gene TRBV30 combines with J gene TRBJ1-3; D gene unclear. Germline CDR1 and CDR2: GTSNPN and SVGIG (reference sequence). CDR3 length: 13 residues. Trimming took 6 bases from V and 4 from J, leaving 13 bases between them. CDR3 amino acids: CACQKISGNTIYF. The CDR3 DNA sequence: TGTGCCTGTCAGAAGATCTCGGGAAACACCATATATTTT.

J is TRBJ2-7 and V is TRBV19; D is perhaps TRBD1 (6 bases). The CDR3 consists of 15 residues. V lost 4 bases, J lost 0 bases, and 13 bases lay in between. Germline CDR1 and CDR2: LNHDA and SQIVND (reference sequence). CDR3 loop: CASSTGTFPSYEQYF. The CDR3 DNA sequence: TGTGCCAGTAGTACCGGGACATTCCCCTCCTACGAGCAGTACTTC.

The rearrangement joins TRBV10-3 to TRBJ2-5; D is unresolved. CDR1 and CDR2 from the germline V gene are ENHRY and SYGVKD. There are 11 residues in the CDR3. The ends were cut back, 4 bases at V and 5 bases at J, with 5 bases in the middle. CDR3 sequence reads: CAISAGETQYF. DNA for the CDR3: TGTGCCATCAGTGCCGGGGAGACCCAGTACTTC.

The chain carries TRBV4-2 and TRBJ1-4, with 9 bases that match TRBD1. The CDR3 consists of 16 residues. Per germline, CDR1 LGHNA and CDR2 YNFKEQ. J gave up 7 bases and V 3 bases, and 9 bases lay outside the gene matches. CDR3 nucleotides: TGTGCCAGCAGCCACGTTTCCGGGACAGGGCCTGAAAAACTGTTTTTT. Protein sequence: CASSHVSGTGPEKLFF.

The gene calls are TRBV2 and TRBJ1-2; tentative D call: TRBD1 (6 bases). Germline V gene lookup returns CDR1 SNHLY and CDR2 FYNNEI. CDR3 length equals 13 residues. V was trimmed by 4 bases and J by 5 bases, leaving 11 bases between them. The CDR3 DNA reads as TGTGCCAGCAGTGGACAGGAGCAGTATGGCTACACCTTC. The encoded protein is CASSGQEQYGYTF.